These 5 T cell receptor beta chains originate from one sample sequenced in a study of T cells in localized non-small cell lung cancer. Libraries were prepared by immunoSEQ multiplex PCR; TCRdb keeps only in-frame clonotypes and omits some of them. The sample includes approximately 70,000 clones, 80% to 90% seen only once; the top ten take just over 20%. This specimen consisted of peripheral blood, obtained before any cancer treatment. All receptors derive from a male donor aged 60 or over with stage III squamous cell lung carcinoma.

V gene TRBV7-9 combines with J gene TRBJ2-5; D is ambiguous. This CDR3 is 11 amino acids long. CDR1 SEHNR and CDR2 FQNEAQ come from the germline V gene (reference sequence). V was clipped by 3 bases and J by 5 bases, with 4 bases between them. CDR3 DNA: TGTGCCAGCAGCTTTAGGGAGACCCAGTACTTC. It yields the protein CASSFRETQYF.

This chain uses TRBV6-1 with TRBJ1-1, with D hard to call. Germline assignment: CDR1 MNHNS and CDR2 SASEGT. With 6 bases removed from V and 3 bases from J, the gap between germline ends came to 11 bases. This CDR3 is 13 amino acids long. Here the CDR3 reads CASSADKDTEAFF. CDR3 DNA sequence: TGTGCCAGCAGCGCGGATAAGGACACTGAAGCTTTCTTT.

The chain links TRBV14 to TRBJ1-2; 9 bases line up with TRBD1. This CDR3 has 13 amino acids. Germline V gene sequence: CDR1 SGHDN, CDR2 FVKESK. V dropped 4 bases and J dropped 8; count of bases not matched to a gene: 5. Here the CDR3 reads CASSPGTGWGYTF. CDR3 sequence (DNA): TGTGCCAGCAGCCCTGGGACAGGGTGGGGCTACACCTTC.

This clone was seen a few times. The chain joins TRBV27 to TRBJ1-4; the match to TRBD1 covers 8 bases. The CDR3 totals 15 residues. Losses at the gene ends were 4 bases for V and 5 bases for J; bases not matched to a gene: 6. Per germline, CDR1 MNHEY and CDR2 SMNVEV (reference sequence). The DNA for the CDR3 is TGTGCCAGCAGTTCTCAGGGACAGGCGAATGAAAAACTGTTTTTT. Translated: CASSSQGQANEKLFF.

This chain links TRBV27 with TRBJ1-2; no clear D. Between the trimmed V and J ends, which lost 2 bases and 6 bases, there was a span of 13 bases. The CDR3 extends over 14 amino acids. The germline CDR1 and CDR2 sequences are MNHEY and SMNVEV (reference sequence). The CDR3 DNA reads as TGTGCCAGCAGTTTAGATTTGCGAGGAGATGGCTACACCTTC. This gives the protein CASSLDLRGDGYTF.